This record looks at one T cell receptor beta chain sequence and its context. Antigen: not known. There was one heparinised blood draw per donor, averaging about 116 mL. This sample is part of a study of beta chain features in type 1 diabetes. Overall study results and limits: More deletions and fewer insertions at VDJ junctions were seen in type 1 diabetes patients. Shorter TCRB CDR3s, moderately but significantly so, marked every one of the four CD4+ subsets in Type 1 diabetes patients.

The authors reverse transcribed all of the isolated RNA, so sequencing captured expressed TCRB transcripts. There were approximately 3.5 million reads on average in the naive, central memory and regulatory T cell samples. Measured with immunoSEQ multiplex PCR; TCRdb has only the in-frame clones, and not every one. The sample lists about 400,000 clones; around 12% were seen once. The TCR sequence derives from a woman in her late teens or twenties with type 1 diabetes. Sample: naive CD4+ T cells from blood.

The CDR3 DNA reads TGTGCCAGCAGTTACGGGGGGATCTCCTACAATGAGCAGTTCTTC. It is translated as CASSYGGISYNEQFF. This chain connects TRBV6-5 to TRBJ2-1; a possible D gene is TRBD2 (6 bases). The CDR3 spans 15 residues. In germline, CDR1 is MNHEY, CDR2 SVGAGI. V was pared by 2 bases and J by 0 bases, with 8 bases between.